This TCR beta chain was observed in a study of cytomegalovirus exposure and HLA in healthy donors. Study-level findings and limits: A later analysis appeared to link common viral pathogens to several of the most significant clusters.

Trimming shortened V by 5 bases and J by 2 bases, and 13 bases separated the two germline ends. Per the germline V gene, CDR1 is MNHEY and CDR2 is SMNVEV (reference sequence). The CDR3 has 15 amino acids. The PCR was carried out with 60 Vbeta primers and 13 Jbeta primers. Produced via immunoSEQ multiplex PCR; TCRdb's table is partial and in-frame only. The data hold 120,000 to 150,000 clones, with over 70% observed a single time. Of note for this clone: Its antigen is as yet unknown.

This clonotype originated in a male donor in good health and CMV-seronegative. V is TRBV27 and J is TRBJ1-3; D possibly corresponds to TRBD1 (6 bases). The sample comprised PBMCs. CDR3 residues: CASSPQGLAGNTIYF. The CDR3 nucleotides are TGTGCCAGCAGTCCACAGGGTTTGGCTGGAAACACCATATATTTT.